This T cell receptor (beta chain) was sequenced for a study of PD-1 blockade in classical Hodgkin lymphoma. Per germline, CDR1 ENHRY and CDR2 SYGVKD. Trimming removed 0 bases from V and 0 bases from J; junction bases left unmatched: 5. The CDR3 covers 18 residues. This clone was counted once. Antigen: not known. Clones were read by immunoSEQ multiplex PCR, and TCRdb kept only the in-frame ones, dropping some. The sample records 20,000 or so clones, roughly 80% being singletons. Study-level points and caveats: There was a significant rise in CD4+ TCR diversity by C4D1, with no such rise for CD8+. The repertoire differences lack a defined cause, possibly disease activity or prior therapy. Patients who responded completely had about the same baseline diversity as newly diagnosed patients.

Every patient had relapsed following autologous stem cell transplantation, and cohorts differed in brentuximab vedotin exposure. Here the sequenced sample was peripheral blood mononuclear cells (PBMCs), taken at baseline. This receptor was obtained from a human donor with classical Hodgkin lymphoma. V usage is TRBV10-3 and J usage is TRBJ2-6, with 7 nucleotides matching TRBD1. Here the CDR3 DNA reads TGTGCCATCAGTGAGTCCTCACAGGGGAGCTCTGGGGCCAACGTCCTGACTTTC. This encodes CAISESSQGSSGANVLTF.